The clone carrying this T cell receptor beta chain turned up a few times. Its cognate antigen is unknown. The entry originates in a study of T-cell memory formation after mild COVID-19. Study details: Across donors, TCR clusters were largely donor specific. General study points: The second-wave clones peaking on day 37 were not confirmed as SARS-CoV-2-specific.

The CDR3 consists of 14 residues. Trimming stripped 1 base from V and 2 bases from J, with 6 bases between. 5'RACE with constant-segment primers built TCRalpha and TCRbeta cDNA libraries with UMIs. TCRdb reprocessed the 5' RACE reads via MiXCR and lists one record per CDR3 protein. There are about 200,000 distinct CDR3 sequences in the sample; 7.5% to 10% occur only once, and around 3.4% lies in the top ten. The sequencing input was PBMCs or a T cell subset sorted from them (not recorded which). This receptor was taken from a man in his late teens or twenties who had mild COVID-19 (a few samples of this study predate the infection). Cell type and time point are not known. The gene calls are TRBV12-3 or TRBV12-4 and TRBJ2-4; D unresolved. The CDR3 here is CASSLGQSKNIQYF. For the CDR3, the DNA is TGTGCCAGCAGTTTAGGGCAGTCCAAAAACATTCAGTACTTC.